A single sample gave rise to the 8 T cell receptor beta chains below, sequenced in a study of T-cell reconstitution after alpha-beta-depleted transplantation in children (dated by TCRdb to about 2016). Preparation of the library involved PCR. Sequencing was carried out with an Illumina HiSeq 2500. Molecular barcoding was employed in the preparation of TCR libraries, with unique molecular identifiers being used to normalize TCRbeta repertoire quantification. TCRdb passed the public sequencing reads through fastp at Q25 and MiXCR, retaining productive beta sequences. Each entry is one CDR3 protein sequence, shown with its most common DNA and genes. The sample table records about 980,000 distinct CDR3 sequences; around 30% of these occur just once. The ten most abundant clones make up over 25% of the sample. This specimen's treatment or condition label, interpreted: allogeneic hematopoietic cell transplantation with graft depleted of TCRalphabeta T cells and CD19 B cells.

The sequences come from PBMCs, mostly from graft donor cells, collected 360 days after TCRalphabeta/CD19-depleted stem cell transplant. Source of these receptors: a boy under three years old who had a stem cell transplant for SCID, so the T cells may come from the graft donor.

The chain recombines TRBV5-1 with TRBJ1-1; tentatively, D is TRBD1 (5 bases). This CDR3 spans 18 amino acids. Trimming took off 3 bases at V and 2 bases at J, with 23 bases between the two ends. Looked up from germline, CDR1 is SGHRS and CDR2 is YFSETQ. The DNA for the CDR3 is TGCGCCAGCAGCTCATACCCGGGACTTTTCCGGGGCAACACTGAAGCTTTCTTT. Its translation: CASSSYPGLFRGNTEAFF.

V usage is TRBV18 and J usage is TRBJ1-4, with 7 bases lining up with TRBD1. The trim removed 3 bases at V and 1 base at J, leaving 5 bases unmatched. The CDR3 sequence is 16 residues long. Germline CDR1 reads KGHSH; CDR2 reads LQKENI. This chain's CDR3 is CASSPSTGRTNEKLFF. In nucleotides, the CDR3 is TGTGCCAGCTCACCTTCGACAGGGCGAACTAATGAAAAACTGTTTTTT. Full variable domain (rest looked up from reference TRBV18 and TRBJ1-4): NAGVMQNPRHLVRRRGQEARLRCSPMKGHSHVYWYRQLPEEGLKFMVYLQKENIIDESGMPKERFSAEFPKEGPSILRIQQVVRGDSAAYFCASSPSTGRTNEKLFFGSGTQLSVL.

This clonotype was seen a handful of times. The genes are TRBV5-1 and TRBJ2-1, with 10 bases that match TRBD2. The CDR3 runs 16 residues. CDR1 and CDR2 from the germline V gene are SGHRS and YFSETQ. The V and J ends lost 2 bases and 3 bases, in that order; junction bases with no gene match: 5. CDR3 coding DNA: TGCGCCAGCAGCTTTCAAGCGGGGGGGTTCTACAATGAGCAGTTCTTC. This gives the protein CASSFQAGGFYNEQFF. Using reference TRBV5-1 and TRBJ2-1 for the parts outside the CDR3, the full variable domain is KAGVTQTPRYLIKTRGQQVTLSCSPISGHRSVSWYQQTPGQGLQFLFEYFSETQRNKGNFPGRFSGRQFSNSRSEMNVSTLELGDSALYLCASSFQAGGFYNEQFFGPGTRLTVL.

The chain is built from TRBV13 and TRBJ2-5; 11 bases line up with TRBD2. The CDR3 is 15 amino acids. V shed 5 bases and J 3 bases; nucleotides not matched to a gene: 5. Germline V CDR1 and CDR2: PRHDT, FYEKMQ (reference sequence). CDR3 nucleotide sequence: TGTGCCAGCAGCCAAGGGACTAGCGGTAAAGAGACCCAGTACTTC. This codes for CASSQGTSGKETQYF.

The chain employs TRBV14 and TRBJ1-1; D remains unclear. The CDR3 is made up of 13 amino acids. The V gene's germline CDR1 is SGHDN and CDR2 FVKESK. The V end was cut by 1 base, the J end by 5 bases, with 8 bases between. Written as DNA, the CDR3 is TGTGCCAGCAGCCAAGCCGGGGTGACTGAAGCTTTCTTT. Translating gives CASSQAGVTEAFF.

The rearrangement joins TRBV29-1 to TRBJ2-7; maybe TRBD1 (7 bases). V gave up 6 bases and J gave up 2 bases, with 14 bases separating them. Per the germline V gene, CDR1 is SQVTM and CDR2 is ANQGSEA. This CDR3 is 13 amino acids long. CDR3 sequence reads: CSVATGTPYEQYF. In DNA, the CDR3 is TGCAGCGTCGCGACAGGGACTCCCTACGAGCAGTACTTC.

This clonotype was counted many times. The chain carries TRBV12-3 or TRBV12-4 and TRBJ2-5, with 9 nucleotides matching TRBD1. CDR3 size: 15 residues. The V gene end was trimmed by 5 bases and the J gene end by 3 bases; junction bases not matched to a gene: 7. The chain's CDR3 is CASSLGTGREETQYF. The CDR3 region has the DNA TGTGCCAGCAGTCTAGGGACAGGGCGGGAAGAGACCCAGTACTTC.

This clonotype was seen only a few times. The chain couples TRBV20-1 to TRBJ2-3; weak D call: TRBD2 (7 bases). The CDR3 length is 14 residues. Deletions cut 0 bases from V and 5 bases from J, with 12 bases between. CDR1 DFQATT and CDR2 SNEGSKA come from the germline V gene (reference sequence). The DNA of the CDR3 is TGCAGTGCTAGAGATCGTAGGGGGGGAGATACGCAGTATTTT. Its translation is CSARDRRGGDTQYF.